This passage covers 15 T cell receptor beta chains from one sample sequenced in a study of identifying expanded T cells in peripheral blood. Using immunoSEQ multiplex PCR, the repertoire was profiled, and TCRdb retains in-frame clones only, with some absent. The sample includes about 58,000 clones, about 85% seen only once; the top ten take under 20%. The specimen sequenced was blood. Receptors originate from a person aged 18 to 75 in good health.

This clone was picked up one time. The V and J genes are TRBV9 and TRBJ2-2; 7 bases align to TRBD2. The J segment lost 2 bases and the V segment lost 6 bases, leaving 13 bases of the junction unmatched. Germline V gene lookup returns CDR1 SGDLS and CDR2 YYNGEE. CDR3 length: 17 residues. CDR3 bases: TGTGCCAGCACCCCCCTTGGCAGCGGGGTTAACACCGGGGAGCTGTTTTTT. Translated: CASTPLGSGVNTGELFF.

The chain carries TRBV5-1 and TRBJ2-3, with 9 nucleotides matching TRBD2. The junction had 4 bases not matched to a gene; V was cut back by 2 bases and J by 6 bases. The CDR3 consists of 14 residues. Looked up from germline, CDR1 is SGHRS and CDR2 is YFSETQ. The DNA for the CDR3 is TGCGCCAGCAGCTTAATAGGACTAGCGGATACGCAGTATTTT. Protein product: CASSLIGLADTQYF.

The DNA for the CDR3 is TGTGCCACCAGCAGAGATACCGAGCAGTACTTC. Protein: CATSRDTEQYF. The chain uses TRBV15 and TRBJ2-7; no firm D call. The CDR3 totals 11 residues. The ends were cut back, 0 bases at V and 6 bases at J, with 3 bases in the middle. Germline V gene data show CDR1 as LNHNV and CDR2 as YYDKDF (reference sequence).

The V call is TRBV11-2, the J call TRBJ2-2, with TRBD2 identical over 9 bases. The trim removed 8 bases at V and 2 bases at J, leaving 6 bases unmatched. Germline lookup yields CDR1 SGHAT and CDR2 FQNNGV. The CDR3 has 15 residues. The CDR3 sequence is CASGKAGGNTGELFF. CDR3 DNA: TGTGCCAGCGGGAAAGCGGGGGGCAACACCGGGGAGCTGTTTTTT.

V is TRBV27 and J is TRBJ2-3; the D is unclear. Trimming pared 3 bases from V and 5 bases from J, leaving 18 bases between. There are 16 residues in the CDR3. Germline V gene data show CDR1 as MNHEY and CDR2 as SMNVEV (reference sequence). CDR3 DNA: TGTGCCAGCAGTTTTAGTGGCCCCGTACATGGAGATACGCAGTATTTT. It codes for CASSFSGPVHGDTQYF.

The chain links TRBV5-4 to TRBJ1-3, with TRBD1 identical over 7 bases. CDR3 length: 13 amino acids. The trim removed 6 bases at V and 4 bases at J, leaving 4 bases unmatched. Looked up from germline, CDR1 is SGHNT and CDR2 is YYREEE (reference sequence). CDR3 in amino acids: CASTKDRGNTIYF. As DNA, the CDR3 is TGTGCCAGCACCAAGGACAGGGGAAACACCATATATTTT.

The rearrangement links TRBV11-2 to TRBJ1-3, with D possibly being TRBD1 (6 bases). This CDR3 contains 16 residues. The germline V gene has CDR1 SGHAT and CDR2 FQNNGV. With 3 bases removed from V and 4 bases from J, the gap between germline ends came to 16 bases. Here the CDR3 reads CASSFPGGATGNTIYF. In nucleotides, the CDR3 is TGTGCCAGCAGCTTTCCCGGGGGGGCAACCGGAAACACCATATATTTT.

Written as DNA, the CDR3 is TGTGCCACCAGCAGAGGGGGAGCGGGAGAGACCCAGTACTTC. It yields the protein CATSRGGAGETQYF. The J gene is TRBJ2-5, the V gene TRBV15; D might be TRBD2 (6 bases). With 1 base removed from V and 4 bases from J, the gap between germline ends came to 10 bases. CDR3 length: 14 residues. CDR1 LNHNV and CDR2 YYDKDF come from the germline V gene (reference sequence). Looking up the rest from reference TRBV15 and TRBJ2-5 gives the full variable domain: DAMVIQNPRYQVTQFGKPVTLSCSQTLNHNVMYWYQQKSSQAPKLLFHYYDKDFNNEADTPDNFQSRRPNTSFCFLDIRSPGLGDTAMYLCATSRGGAGETQYFGPGTRLLVL.

The V gene is TRBV5-6, the J gene TRBJ2-7; D may be TRBD2 (5 bases). The germline V gene has CDR1 SGHDT and CDR2 YYEEEE. This CDR3 is 16 amino acids long. Trimming pared 5 bases from V and 5 bases from J, leaving 23 bases between. Here the CDR3 DNA reads TGTGCCAGCAGGTACGCTCCCTCCGGGGTGATCCACGAGCAGTACTTC. The encoded protein is CASRYAPSGVIHEQYF.

The count of this clone is one. This chain uses TRBV7-2 with TRBJ1-5, with D perhaps TRBD1 (5 bases). CDR3 length: 14 amino acids. CDR1 SGHTA and CDR2 FQGNSA come from the germline V gene. V lost 5 bases and J lost 1, with 9 bases in between. For the CDR3, the DNA is TGTGCCAGCAGCCCGCGGGGGAGCAATCAGCCCCAGCATTTT. Protein: CASSPRGSNQPQHF.

The CDR3 bases are TGTGCCAGCAGCTTATCACAGGCCGGGCACCGCGAGCAGTACGTC. Its translation is CASSLSQAGHREQYV. The gene calls are TRBV7-9 and TRBJ2-7; weak D call: TRBD1 (5 bases). The CDR3 length is 15 residues. Trimming left V 2 bases short and J 6 bases short, with 17 bases between. The germline V gene encodes CDR1 SEHNR and CDR2 FQNEAQ (reference sequence).

The chain links TRBV5-4 to TRBJ1-5; possibly TRBD1 for D (5 bases). V gave up 1 base and J gave up 6 bases, with 14 bases separating them. Germline-derived CDR1 and CDR2 are SGHNT and YYREEE (reference sequence). CDR3 length: 15 amino acids. The CDR3 region is CASSLWGRDGQPQHF. Here the CDR3 DNA reads TGTGCCAGCAGCTTGTGGGGACGTGACGGTCAGCCCCAGCATTTT.

The rearrangement uses TRBV5-3 and TRBJ1-5; D is undetermined. TRBV5-3 is an ORF; its function is uncertain. This CDR3 spans 14 amino acids. The V end lost 2 bases, the J end lost 6 bases, and 12 bases lay between the germline ends. The CDR3 here is CARSFFSGGQPQHF. As DNA, the CDR3 is TGTGCCAGAAGCTTCTTTTCGGGTGGTCAGCCCCAGCATTTT.

The V and J genes are TRBV11-2 and TRBJ1-1, with D unresolved. Deletions cut 5 bases from V and 8 bases from J, with 9 bases between. The germline CDR1 and CDR2 sequences are SGHAT and FQNNGV. This CDR3 is 11 amino acids long. The DNA of the CDR3 is TGTGCCAGCAGCGAGGCAAGGGAAGCTTTCTTT. Translation gives CASSEAREAFF.

The chain employs TRBV2 and TRBJ1-2; D gene ambiguous. The CDR3 loop spans 12 amino acids. The germline CDR1 and CDR2 sequences are SNHLY and FYNNEI. Between the trimmed V and J ends, which lost 5 bases and 2 bases, there was a span of 6 bases. This chain's CDR3 is CASSQSNYGYTF. As DNA, the CDR3 is TGTGCCAGCAGTCAGAGCAACTATGGCTACACCTTC.